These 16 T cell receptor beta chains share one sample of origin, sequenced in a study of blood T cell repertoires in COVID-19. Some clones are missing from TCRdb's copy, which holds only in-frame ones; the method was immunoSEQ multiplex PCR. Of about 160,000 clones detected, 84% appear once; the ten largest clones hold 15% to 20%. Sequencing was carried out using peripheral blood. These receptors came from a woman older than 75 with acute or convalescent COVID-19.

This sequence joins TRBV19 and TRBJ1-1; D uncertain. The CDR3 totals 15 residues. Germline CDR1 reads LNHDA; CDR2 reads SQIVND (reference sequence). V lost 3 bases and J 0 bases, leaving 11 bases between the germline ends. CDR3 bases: TGTGCCAGTAGTATTTCGACGGGGATGAACACTGAAGCTTTCTTT. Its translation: CASSISTGMNTEAFF.

The CDR3 DNA reads as TGTGCCAGCAGCCAATTCACAGGGATGGCTGAAGCTTTCTTT. This gives the protein CASSQFTGMAEAFF. This rearrangement joins TRBV3-1 (or the pseudogene TRBV3-2) to TRBJ1-1, with D tentatively TRBD1 (6 bases). There are 14 residues in the CDR3. Germline lookup yields CDR1 LGHDT and CDR2 YNNKEL (reference sequence). V shed 2 bases and J shed 6 bases, with 13 bases lying between them.

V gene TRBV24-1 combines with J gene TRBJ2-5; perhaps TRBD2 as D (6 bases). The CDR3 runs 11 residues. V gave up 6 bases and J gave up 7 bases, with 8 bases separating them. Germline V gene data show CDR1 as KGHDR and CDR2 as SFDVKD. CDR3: CATSNGGTQYF. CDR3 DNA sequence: TGTGCCACCAGTAACGGGGGGACCCAGTACTTC.

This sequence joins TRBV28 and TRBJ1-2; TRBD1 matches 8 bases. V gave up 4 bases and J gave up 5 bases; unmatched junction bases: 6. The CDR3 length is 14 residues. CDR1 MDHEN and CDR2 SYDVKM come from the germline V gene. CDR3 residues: CASSSDRALYGYTF. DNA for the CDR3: TGTGCCAGCAGTTCGGACAGGGCCCTATATGGCTACACCTTC.

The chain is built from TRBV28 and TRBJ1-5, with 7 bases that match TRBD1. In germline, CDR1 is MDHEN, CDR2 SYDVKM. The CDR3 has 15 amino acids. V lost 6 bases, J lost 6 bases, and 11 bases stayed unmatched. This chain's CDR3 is CASRGTAKRGQPQHF. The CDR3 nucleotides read TGTGCCAGCAGAGGGACAGCTAAACGGGGTCAGCCCCAGCATTTT.

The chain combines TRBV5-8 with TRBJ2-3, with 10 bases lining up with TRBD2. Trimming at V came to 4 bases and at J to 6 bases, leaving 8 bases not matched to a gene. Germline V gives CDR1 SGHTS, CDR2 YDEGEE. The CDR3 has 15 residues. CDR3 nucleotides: TGTGCCAGCAGCCACGGACTAGCGGAGGAGGATACGCAGTATTTT. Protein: CASSHGLAEEDTQYF.

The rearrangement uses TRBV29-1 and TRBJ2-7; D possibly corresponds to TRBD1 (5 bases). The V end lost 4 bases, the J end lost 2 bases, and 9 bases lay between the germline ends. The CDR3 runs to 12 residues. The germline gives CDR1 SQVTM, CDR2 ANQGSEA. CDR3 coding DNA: TGCAGCGTTGTGACAGTAACCTACGAGCAGTACTTC. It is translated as CSVVTVTYEQYF.

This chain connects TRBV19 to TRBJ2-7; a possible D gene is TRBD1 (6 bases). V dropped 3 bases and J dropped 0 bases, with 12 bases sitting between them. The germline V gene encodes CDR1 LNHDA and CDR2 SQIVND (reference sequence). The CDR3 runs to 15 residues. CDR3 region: CASSMVDSNSYEQYF. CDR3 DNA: TGTGCCAGTAGTATGGTGGACAGTAACTCCTACGAGCAGTACTTC.

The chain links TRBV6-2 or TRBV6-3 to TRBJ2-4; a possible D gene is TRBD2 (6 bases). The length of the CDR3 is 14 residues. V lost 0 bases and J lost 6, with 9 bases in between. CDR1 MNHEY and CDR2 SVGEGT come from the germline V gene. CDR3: CASSYSGGRNIQYF. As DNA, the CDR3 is TGTGCCAGCAGTTACTCCGGGGGTCGAAACATTCAGTACTTC.

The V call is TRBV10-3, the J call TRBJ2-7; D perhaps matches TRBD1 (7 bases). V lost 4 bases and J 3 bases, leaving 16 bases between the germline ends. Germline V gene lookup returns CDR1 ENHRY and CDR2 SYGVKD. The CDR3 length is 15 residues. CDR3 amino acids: CAISGPDRRGYEQYF. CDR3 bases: TGTGCCATCAGTGGGCCGGACAGGCGGGGCTACGAGCAGTACTTC.

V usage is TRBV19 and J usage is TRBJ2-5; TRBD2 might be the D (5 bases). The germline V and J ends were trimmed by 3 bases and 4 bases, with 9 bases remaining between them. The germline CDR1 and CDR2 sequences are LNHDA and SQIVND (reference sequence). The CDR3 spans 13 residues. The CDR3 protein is CASSIEGRETQYF. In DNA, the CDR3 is TGTGCCAGTAGTATCGAGGGTCGAGAGACCCAGTACTTC.

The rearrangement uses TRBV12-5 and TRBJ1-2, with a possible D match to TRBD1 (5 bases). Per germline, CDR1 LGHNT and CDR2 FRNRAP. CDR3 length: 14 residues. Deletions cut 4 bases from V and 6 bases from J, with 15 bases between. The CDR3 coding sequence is TGTGCTAGTGGTTCGGGGGAGGGAGTAAATGGCTACACCTTC. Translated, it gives CASGSGEGVNGYTF.

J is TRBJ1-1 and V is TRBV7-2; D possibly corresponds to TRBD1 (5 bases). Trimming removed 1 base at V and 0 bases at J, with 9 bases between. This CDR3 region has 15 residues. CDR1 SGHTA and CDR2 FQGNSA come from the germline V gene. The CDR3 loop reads CASSLGGGMNTEAFF. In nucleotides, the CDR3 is TGTGCCAGCAGCTTAGGGGGGGGAATGAACACTGAAGCTTTCTTT.

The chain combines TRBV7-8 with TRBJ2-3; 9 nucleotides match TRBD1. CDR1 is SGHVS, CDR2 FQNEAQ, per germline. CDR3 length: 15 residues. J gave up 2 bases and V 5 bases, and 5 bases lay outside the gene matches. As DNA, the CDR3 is TGTGCCAGCAGCGCCTACAGGGGGCTCACAGATACGCAGTATTTT. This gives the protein CASSAYRGLTDTQYF.

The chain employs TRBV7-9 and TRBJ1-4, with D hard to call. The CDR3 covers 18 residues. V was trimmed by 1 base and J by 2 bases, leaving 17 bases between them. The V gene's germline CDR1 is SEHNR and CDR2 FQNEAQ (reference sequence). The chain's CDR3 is CASSLDRGGISTNEKLFF. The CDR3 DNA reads TGTGCCAGCAGCTTAGACCGGGGAGGGATTAGCACTAATGAAAAACTGTTTTTT.

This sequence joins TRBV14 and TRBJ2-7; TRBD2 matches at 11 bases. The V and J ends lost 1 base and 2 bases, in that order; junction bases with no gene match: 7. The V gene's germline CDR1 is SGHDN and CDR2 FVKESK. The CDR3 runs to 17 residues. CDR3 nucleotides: TGTGCCAGCAGCCAAGGGCTAGCGGGAGGCCCACCCTACGAGCAGTACTTC. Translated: CASSQGLAGGPPYEQYF.